This T cell receptor beta chain originates from a study of blood T cell repertoires in COVID-19. Original handling: Cell counts per sample came from amplifying reference gene primers. Here immunoSEQ multiplex PCR was the method, and the copy in TCRdb shows in-frame clones only, minus some. V and J calls plus clone size are reproduced from that table; the DNA served to infer D and trimming. The sample lists about 260,000 clones; roughly four fifths were seen once. CDR1 is MNHEY, CDR2 SVGAGI, per germline. CDR3 length equals 15 residues. V lost 5 bases to trimming and J lost 5 bases; unmatched junction nucleotides: 9.

The chain carries TRBV6-5 and TRBJ2-5; 9 positions match TRBD1. The sequenced sample consisted of peripheral blood. The TCR sequence derives from a woman aged 45-60 years who had recovered from COVID-19. In DNA form, the CDR3 reads TGTGCCAGCAGTCCAGGGACAGGGAGCGTGGAGACCCAGTACTTC. Translation gives CASSPGTGSVETQYF.